This T cell receptor (beta chain) was observed in a study of CD8 T cells in ankylosing spondylitis. General observations from the study: Earlier authors reported some of these motif variants in reactive arthritis synovial fluid and blood.

TCRdb itself ran the 5' RACE reads through MiXCR, one entry per CDR3 protein. The table has about 190,000 distinct CDR3 sequences, 13% seen once. This clonotype was observed at least ten times. What it binds is not known. The V end lost 5 bases, the J end lost 1 base, and 11 bases lay between the germline ends. From germline, CDR1 is SGDLS and CDR2 YYNGEE. The CDR3 extends over 14 amino acids. The sample comprised blood, either unsorted or a sorted T cell fraction (not recorded which). The rearrangement joins TRBV9 to TRBJ2-3; tentative D call: TRBD1 (5 bases). The receptor was derived from a female donor with ankylosing spondylitis or in good health (not recorded which). CDR3 protein: CASSLAGRTDTQYF. CDR3 nucleotides: TGTGCCAGCAGTCTGGCAGGGCGCACAGATACGCAGTATTTT.